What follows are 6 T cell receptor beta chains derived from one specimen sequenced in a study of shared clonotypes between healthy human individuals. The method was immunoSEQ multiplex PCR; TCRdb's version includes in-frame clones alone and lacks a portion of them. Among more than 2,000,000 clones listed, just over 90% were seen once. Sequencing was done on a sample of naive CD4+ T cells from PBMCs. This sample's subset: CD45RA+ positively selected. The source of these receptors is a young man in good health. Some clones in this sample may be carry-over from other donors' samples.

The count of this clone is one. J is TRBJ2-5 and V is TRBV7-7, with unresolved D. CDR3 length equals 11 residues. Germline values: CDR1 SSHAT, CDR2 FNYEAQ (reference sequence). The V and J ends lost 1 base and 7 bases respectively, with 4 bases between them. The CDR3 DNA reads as TGTGCCAGCAGCTTAGGGGGGACCCAGTACTTC. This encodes CASSLGGTQYF.

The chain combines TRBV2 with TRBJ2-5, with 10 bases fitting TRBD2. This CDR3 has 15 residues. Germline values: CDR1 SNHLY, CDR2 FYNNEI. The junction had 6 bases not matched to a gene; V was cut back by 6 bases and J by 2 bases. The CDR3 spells CASRLLAGIQETQYF. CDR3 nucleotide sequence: TGTGCCAGCAGGCTACTAGCGGGGATACAAGAGACCCAGTACTTC.

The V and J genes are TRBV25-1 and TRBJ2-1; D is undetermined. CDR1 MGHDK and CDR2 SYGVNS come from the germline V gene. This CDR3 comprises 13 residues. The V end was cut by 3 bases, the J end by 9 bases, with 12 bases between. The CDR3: CASSDLPDGEQFF. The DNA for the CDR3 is TGTGCCAGCAGTGACCTACCAGACGGTGAGCAGTTCTTC. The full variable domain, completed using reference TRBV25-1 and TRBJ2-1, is EADIYQTPRYLVIGTGKKITLECSQTMGHDKMYWYQQDPGMELHLIHYSYGVNSTEKGDLSSESTVSRIRTEHFPLTLESARPSHTSQYLCASSDLPDGEQFFGPGTRLTVL.

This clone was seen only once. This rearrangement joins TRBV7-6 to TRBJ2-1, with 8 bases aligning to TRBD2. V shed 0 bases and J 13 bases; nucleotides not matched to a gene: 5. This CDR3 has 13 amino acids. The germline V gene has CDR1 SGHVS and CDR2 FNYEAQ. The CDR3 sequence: CASSLASGSSQFF. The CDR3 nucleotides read TGTGCCAGCAGCTTAGCGAGCGGGAGCTCCCAGTTCTTC.

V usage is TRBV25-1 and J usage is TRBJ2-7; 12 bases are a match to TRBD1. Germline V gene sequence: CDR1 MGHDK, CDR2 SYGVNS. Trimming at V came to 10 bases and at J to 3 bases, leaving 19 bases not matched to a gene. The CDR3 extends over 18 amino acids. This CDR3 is CATRVPGQGAASGYEQYF. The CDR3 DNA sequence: TGTGCCACCAGAGTACCGGGACAGGGGGCGGCTAGCGGCTACGAGCAGTACTTC.

The CDR3: CASSLLAGANEQFF. The CDR3 region has the DNA TGTGCCAGCAGCTTACTAGCGGGAGCCAATGAGCAGTTCTTC. The rearrangement uses TRBV5-4 and TRBJ2-1; 11 bases agree with TRBD2. Germline CDR1 SGHNT, CDR2 YYREEE (reference sequence). V was pared by 2 bases and J by 6 bases, with 1 base of the junction left unmatched. The length of the CDR3 is 14 residues.